The 10 T cell receptor beta chains below were found in one sample sequenced in a study of OX40 agonist ivuxolimab in advanced cancers. Only in-frame clones appear in the TCRdb table, and some are missing; sequencing was by immunoSEQ multiplex PCR. Of tens of thousands of clones listed, around 87% are singletons. Here the sequenced sample was CD4+ or CD8+ T cells sorted from blood, taken in a trial of the OX40 agonist ivuxolimab. The receptors derive from an adult with an advanced solid tumor such as melanoma, head and neck, liver or kidney cancer.

In this sample, this clone turned up a few times. The chain combines TRBV7-3 with TRBJ1-2; D not certain. The V gene lost 5 bases and the J gene lost 4 bases, with 8 bases spanning the gap. CDR1 and CDR2 (germline): SGHTA, FQGTGA. The CDR3 is 12 residues long. For the CDR3, the DNA is TGTGCCAGCAGCCAAGCAGGCTATGGCTACACCTTC. Amino acid sequence: CASSQAGYGYTF.

The V and J genes are TRBV19 and TRBJ2-3; no definite D call. With 3 bases removed from V and 1 base from J, the gap between germline ends came to 5 bases. This CDR3 contains 13 residues. CDR1 and CDR2 from the germline V gene are LNHDA and SQIVND (reference sequence). The CDR3: CASSIGGTDTQYF. The CDR3 bases are TGTGCCAGTAGTATTGGGGGCACAGATACGCAGTATTTT.

This chain connects TRBV29-1 to TRBJ2-7, with TRBD1 as a possible D gene (6 bases). The CDR3 has 14 residues. Trimming removed 6 bases from V and 5 bases from J, with 20 bases in between. CDR1 and CDR2 from the germline V gene are SQVTM and ANQGSEA. The CDR3 region is CSVEKTGLIDEQYF. The CDR3 DNA is TGCAGCGTCGAAAAGACAGGTCTCATCGACGAGCAGTACTTC.

The chain recombines TRBV21-1 with TRBJ2-1; the table's D call, TRBD2, has no DNA check behind it. TRBV21-1 is a listed pseudogene. This CDR3 has 15 residues. This chain's CDR3 is CASSTLGLAYNEQFF. The CDR3 DNA is TGTGCCAGCAGCACCCTGGGACTAGCGTACAATGAGCAGTTCTTC.

The J gene is TRBJ2-5, the V gene TRBV5-5, with a weak D call TRBD1 (5 bases). Germline V lookup: CDR1 SGHKS, CDR2 YYEKEE (reference sequence). The germline V and J ends were trimmed by 4 bases and 2 bases, with 15 bases remaining between them. The CDR3 spans 15 residues. The CDR3 loop reads CASSLKATAQETQYF. For the CDR3, the DNA is TGTGCCAGCAGCCTGAAAGCGACAGCACAAGAGACCCAGTACTTC.

This clone is deemed medium-sized. The CDR3 region has the DNA TGTGCCAGCCGTCGAGGGGGGGAGCAGTACTTC. Protein sequence: CASRRGGEQYF. The V call is TRBV6-5, the J call TRBJ2-7; D is possibly TRBD1 or TRBD2 (6 bases each). The CDR3 has 11 residues. Trimming left V 8 bases short and J 7 bases short, with 12 bases between. Per the germline V gene, CDR1 is MNHEY and CDR2 is SVGAGI.

The chain employs TRBV29-1 and TRBJ1-1; no definite D call. V dropped 0 bases and J dropped 11 bases, with 10 bases sitting between them. CDR1 is SQVTM, CDR2 ANQGSEA, per germline. The CDR3 runs to 11 residues. The CDR3 loop reads CSVEEGFGAFF. As DNA, the CDR3 is TGCAGCGTTGAAGAAGGGTTTGGGGCTTTCTTT.

This clone was observed once. The chain links TRBV27 to TRBJ2-7, with TRBD1 matching over 7 bases. V lost 3 bases, J lost 4 bases, and 3 bases stayed unmatched. Germline values: CDR1 MNHEY, CDR2 SMNVEV (reference sequence). This CDR3 is built from 13 residues. CDR3 in DNA: TGTGCCAGCAGTTTGGGGACAGTTTACGAGCAGTACTTC. It codes for CASSLGTVYEQYF.

This clone appeared once. The V call is TRBV5-5, the J call TRBJ2-7; D unclear. The germline V and J ends were trimmed by 0 bases and 2 bases, with 9 bases remaining between them. Germline V lookup: CDR1 SGHKS, CDR2 YYEKEE (reference sequence). This CDR3 contains 14 residues. The CDR3 DNA is TGTGCCAGCAGCTTGGCTGTGGGAACCTACGAGCAGTACTTC. Its translation: CASSLAVGTYEQYF.

J is TRBJ1-1 and V is TRBV10-3; D gene ambiguous. Trimming pared 4 bases from V and 5 bases from J, leaving 8 bases between. There are 12 residues in the CDR3. The germline gives CDR1 ENHRY, CDR2 SYGVKD. The CDR3 protein is CAISGMGTEAFF. The CDR3 DNA is TGTGCCATCAGTGGTATGGGAACTGAAGCTTTCTTT.